A single sample is the source of the 14 T cell receptor beta chains below, sequenced in a study of T cell repertoires in cytomegalovirus infection. Their antigens are not known. TCRdb recomputed calls from the reads with MiXCR, one row per CDR3 protein. The repertoire holds some 920,000 distinct CDR3 sequences, roughly 30% seen once, with roughly 12% in the top ten. Specimen: cultured CD8+ T cells from PBMCs, collected from culture after CMV antigen stimulation. The origin of the receptors is a human donor in good health (CMV status not recorded). Some clones in this sample may be carry-over from other donors' samples.

This chain connects TRBV5-6 to TRBJ2-3, with TRBD2 identical over 10 bases. This CDR3 contains 14 residues. The V segment lost 7 bases and the J segment 4 bases; nucleotides outside the gene matches: 6. Germline lookup yields CDR1 SGHDT and CDR2 YYEEEE. The CDR3 DNA is TGTGCCAGCGGGAGCGGGGGGGTCGCAGATACGCAGTATTTT. It codes for CASGSGGVADTQYF. Full variable domain (missing parts from reference TRBV5-6 and TRBJ2-3): DAGVTQSPTHLIKTRGQQVTLRCSPKSGHDTVSWYQQALGQGPQFIFQYYEEEERQRGNFPDRFSGHQFPNYSSELNVNALLLGDSALYLCASGSGGVADTQYFGPGTRLTVL.

This clonotype was seen a few times. The chain recombines TRBV4-1 with TRBJ1-2, with 7 nucleotides matching TRBD1. The CDR3 is 16 amino acids. J was trimmed by 2 bases and V by 1 base; bases with no gene match: 7. Germline values: CDR1 MGHRA, CDR2 YSYEKL. CDR3 nucleotide sequence: TGCGCCAGCAGCCAAGTTACAGGGGTGACGAACTATGGCTACACCTTC. Its protein is CASSQVTGVTNYGYTF.

This clonotype was found a few times. The chain joins TRBV7-2 to TRBJ2-1; 16 bases agree with TRBD2. The germline V gene encodes CDR1 SGHTA and CDR2 FQGNSA. V lost 1 base and J lost 0; bases outside the gene matches: 6. The CDR3 length is 20 residues. DNA of the CDR3: TGTGCCAGCAGCTTAGGTTTCGGGACTAGCGGGGGGGCCTCCTACAATGAGCAGTTCTTC. It specifies CASSLGFGTSGGASYNEQFF. Full variable domain (rest looked up from reference TRBV7-2 and TRBJ2-1): GAGVSQSPSNKVTEKGKDVELRCDPISGHTALYWYRQSLGQGLEFLIYFQGNSAPDKSGLPSDRFSAERTGGSVSTLTIQRTQQEDSAVYLCASSLGFGTSGGASYNEQFFGPGTRLTVL.

CDR3 loop: CSAASWGGYNEQFF. Here the CDR3 DNA reads TGCAGTGCCGCCTCATGGGGGGGCTACAATGAGCAGTTCTTC. V is TRBV20-1 and J is TRBJ2-1, with 7 bases aligning to TRBD2. The CDR3 spans 14 residues. Germline loops: CDR1 DFQATT, CDR2 SNEGSKA (reference sequence). The V and J ends lost 6 bases and 3 bases, in that order; junction bases with no gene match: 8.

The chain has TRBV11-2 and TRBJ2-1; 7 nucleotides line up with TRBD1. This CDR3 region has 14 residues. Germline values: CDR1 SGHAT, CDR2 FQNNGV. V was pared by 1 base and J by 8 bases, with 5 bases of the junction left unmatched. Here the CDR3 DNA reads TGTGCCAGCAGCTTAGTCAAGGGGGCGGATGAGCAGTTCTTC. Its translation is CASSLVKGADEQFF.

J is TRBJ2-3 and V is TRBV27; D unclear. The CDR3 runs to 11 residues. Germline assignment: CDR1 MNHEY and CDR2 SMNVEV (reference sequence). The ends were cut back, 8 bases at V and 9 bases at J, with 12 bases in the middle. The CDR3 is CASGSLWTQYF. The CDR3 nucleotides read TGTGCCAGCGGGTCGCTCTGGACGCAGTATTTT.

This clonotype was counted between two and nine times. V is TRBV2 and J is TRBJ2-1, with 7 positions matching TRBD1. V lost 4 bases, J lost 9 bases, and 9 bases stayed unmatched. The CDR3 has 14 amino acids. CDR1 is SNHLY and CDR2 is FYNNEI in the germline V gene. The DNA for the CDR3 is TGTGCCAGCAGTGTCTTGACAGGGCTCAGTGAGCAGTTCTTC. This sequence encodes CASSVLTGLSEQFF.

This clonotype was recorded many times. The chain employs TRBV7-6 and TRBJ1-1, with TRBD1 identical over 11 bases. Germline lookup yields CDR1 SGHVS and CDR2 FNYEAQ. V dropped 7 bases and J dropped 4; count of bases not matched to a gene: 5. CDR3 size: 14 residues. The CDR3 DNA follows: TGTGCCAGCACCTCCGGGACAGGGGGCACTGAAGCTTTCTTT. This codes for CASTSGTGGTEAFF.

This clonotype was counted a few times. This chain uses TRBV7-9 with TRBJ2-7, with 8 nucleotides matching TRBD1. CDR1 and CDR2 from the germline V gene are SEHNR and FQNEAQ (reference sequence). This CDR3 comprises 15 residues. The J segment lost 3 bases and the V segment lost 4 bases, leaving 8 bases of the junction unmatched. CDR3 sequence: CASSSAGTGRYEQYV. CDR3 bases: TGTGCCAGCAGCTCCGCCGGGACAGGACGCTACGAGCAGTACGTC.

The V gene is TRBV10-2, the J gene TRBJ2-2; maybe TRBD2 (6 bases). The V gene lost 3 bases and the J gene lost 7 bases, with 9 bases spanning the gap. Per germline, CDR1 WSHSY and CDR2 SAAADI. The CDR3 length is 13 residues. In DNA, the CDR3 is TGCGCCAGCAGTGAAATCGGGGGCGGGGAGCTGTTTTTT. Protein product: CASSEIGGGELFF.

This clonotype was seen a handful of times. The chain carries TRBV4-1 and TRBJ1-4, with 7 positions matching TRBD1. Trimming at V came to 5 bases and at J to 4 bases, leaving 7 bases not matched to a gene. In germline, CDR1 is MGHRA, CDR2 YSYEKL. The CDR3 has 15 residues. In DNA, the CDR3 is TGCGCCAGCAGCTCCCCCGGGACAGTTAATGAAAAACTGTTTTTT. It translates to CASSSPGTVNEKLFF.

In its sample, this clonotype was seen a few times. The rearrangement links TRBV12-5 to TRBJ2-1, with D hard to call. Germline V gene lookup returns CDR1 LGHNT and CDR2 FRNRAP. The length of the CDR3 is 11 residues. CDR3 nucleotides: TGTGCCTCCGGCGGTCGAAATGAGCAGTTCTTC. It translates to CASGGRNEQFF.

This chain uses TRBV7-9 with TRBJ1-2, with unresolved D. V was clipped by 0 bases and J by 1 base, with 12 bases between them. The length of the CDR3 is 16 residues. Looked up from germline, CDR1 is SEHNR and CDR2 is FQNEAQ (reference sequence). The CDR3 reads CASSLAPGFFNYGYTF. CDR3 sequence (DNA): TGTGCCAGCAGCTTAGCCCCAGGCTTTTTTAACTATGGCTACACCTTC. The full variable domain, with the rest looked up from reference TRBV7-9 and TRBJ1-2, is DTGVSQNPRHKITKRGQNVTFRCDPISEHNRLYWYRQTLGQGPEFLTYFQNEAQLEKSRLLSDRFSAERPKGSFSTLEIQRTEQGDSAMYLCASSLAPGFFNYGYTFGSGTRLTVV.

V and J are TRBV29-1 and TRBJ1-2, with D unclear. V was cut by 4 bases and J by 7 bases, with 13 bases left in between. Germline V gene data show CDR1 as SQVTM and CDR2 as ANQGSEA. This CDR3 is built from 12 residues. This CDR3 reads CSVVWAPVGYTF. CDR3 DNA sequence: TGCAGCGTTGTATGGGCCCCGGTTGGCTACACCTTC.